This T cell receptor (beta chain) was documented in a study of technical replicates of blood from a few donors. Assay used: immunoSEQ multiplex PCR; TCRdb lists only in-frame clones, some missing. The table lists more than 60,000 clones, about 95% of them singletons. The germline gives CDR1 SGHRS, CDR2 YFSETQ. CDR3 length equals 15 residues. The V end lost 0 bases, the J end lost 2 bases, and 11 bases lay between the germline ends. The TCR originated in a human donor in good health. The chain has TRBV5-1 and TRBJ1-2, with unresolved D. Sequencing input: T cells isolated from PBMCs. The CDR3 protein is CASSLAGEANYGYTF. In nucleotides, the CDR3 is TGCGCCAGCAGCTTGGCGGGTGAAGCCAACTATGGCTACACCTTC. The variable domain in full, completed from reference TRBV5-1 and TRBJ1-2, reads KAGVTQTPRYLIKTRGQQVTLSCSPISGHRSVSWYQQTPGQGLQFLFEYFSETQRNKGNFPGRFSGRQFSNSRSEMNVSTLELGDSALYLCASSLAGEANYGYTFGSGTRLTVV.